This TCR beta chain is from a study of CD8 T cells in ankylosing spondylitis. Each CDR3 protein is one row after TCRdb ran MiXCR on the 5' RACE reads. The table includes approximately 150,000 distinct CDR3 sequences, around 45% detected once. Whole-study results and caveats: Characteristic, it appeared, of ankylosing spondylitis blood was a TCR beta motif of eight or nine highly homologous variants. Disease-associated clones were CD8+ and fairly uncommon in peripheral blood.

As to this clonotype: No antigen is known for it.

The CDR3 is 14 residues long. V was shortened by 5 bases and J by 3 bases, with 13 bases between the two germline ends. This TCR came from a male donor with ankylosing spondylitis. The material sequenced was synovial fluid, either unsorted or a sorted T cell fraction (not recorded which). This chain uses TRBV12-3 or TRBV12-4 with TRBJ1-1; D not certain. The CDR3: CASSPRQAYTEAFF. CDR3 DNA: TGTGCCAGCAGTCCCCGCCAGGCCTACACTGAAGCTTTCTTT.